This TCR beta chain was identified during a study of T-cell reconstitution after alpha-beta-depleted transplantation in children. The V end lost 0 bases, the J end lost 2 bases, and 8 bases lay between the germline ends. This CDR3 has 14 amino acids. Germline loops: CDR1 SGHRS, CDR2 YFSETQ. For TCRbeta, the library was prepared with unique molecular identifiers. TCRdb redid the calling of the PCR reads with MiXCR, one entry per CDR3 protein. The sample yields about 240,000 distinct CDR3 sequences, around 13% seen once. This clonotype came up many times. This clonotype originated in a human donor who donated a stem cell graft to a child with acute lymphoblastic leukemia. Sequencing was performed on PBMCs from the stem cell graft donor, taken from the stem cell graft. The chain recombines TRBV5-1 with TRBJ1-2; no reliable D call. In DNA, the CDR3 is TGCGCCAGCAGCTTGGCAAACAAGAACTATGGCTACACCTTC. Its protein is CASSLANKNYGYTF.